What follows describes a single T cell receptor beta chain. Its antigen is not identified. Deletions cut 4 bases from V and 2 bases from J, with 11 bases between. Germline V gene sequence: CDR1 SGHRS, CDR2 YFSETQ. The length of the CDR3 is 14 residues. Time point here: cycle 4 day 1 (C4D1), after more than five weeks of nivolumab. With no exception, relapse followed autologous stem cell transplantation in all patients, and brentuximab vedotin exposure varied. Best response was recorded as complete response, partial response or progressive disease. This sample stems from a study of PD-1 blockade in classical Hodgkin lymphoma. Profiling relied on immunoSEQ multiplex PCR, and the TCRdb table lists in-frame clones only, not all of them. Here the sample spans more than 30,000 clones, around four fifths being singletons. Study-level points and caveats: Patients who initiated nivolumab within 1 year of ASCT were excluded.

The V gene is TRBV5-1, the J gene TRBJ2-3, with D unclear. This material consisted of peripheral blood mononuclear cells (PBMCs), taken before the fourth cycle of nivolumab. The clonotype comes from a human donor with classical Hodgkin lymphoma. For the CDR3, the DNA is TGCGCCAGCAGCCTCACCGGATTCACAGATACGCAGTATTTT. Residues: CASSLTGFTDTQYF.